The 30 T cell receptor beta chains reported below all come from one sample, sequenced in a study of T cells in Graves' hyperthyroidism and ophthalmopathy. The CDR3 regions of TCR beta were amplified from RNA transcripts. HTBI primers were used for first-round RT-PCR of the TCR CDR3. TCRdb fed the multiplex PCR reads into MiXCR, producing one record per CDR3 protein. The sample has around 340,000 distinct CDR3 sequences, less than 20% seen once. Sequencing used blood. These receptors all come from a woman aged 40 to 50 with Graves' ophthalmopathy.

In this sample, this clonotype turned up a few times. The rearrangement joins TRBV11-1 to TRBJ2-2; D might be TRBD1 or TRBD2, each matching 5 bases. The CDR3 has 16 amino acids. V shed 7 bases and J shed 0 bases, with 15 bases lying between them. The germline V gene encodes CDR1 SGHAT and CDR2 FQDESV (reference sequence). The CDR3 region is CASNWEWGANTGELFF. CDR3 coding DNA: TGTGCCAGCAATTGGGAGTGGGGCGCGAACACCGGGGAGCTGTTTTTT.

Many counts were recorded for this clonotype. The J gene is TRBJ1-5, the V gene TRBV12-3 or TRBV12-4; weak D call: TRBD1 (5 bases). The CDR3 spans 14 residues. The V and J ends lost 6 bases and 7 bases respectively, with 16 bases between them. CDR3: CASSHDREGQPQHF. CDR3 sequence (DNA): TGTGCCAGCAGCCACGACAGAGAGGGCCAGCCCCAGCATTTT.

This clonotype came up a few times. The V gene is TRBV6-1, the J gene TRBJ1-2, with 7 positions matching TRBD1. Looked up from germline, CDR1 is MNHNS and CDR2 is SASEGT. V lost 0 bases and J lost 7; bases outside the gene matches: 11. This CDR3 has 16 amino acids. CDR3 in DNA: TGTGCCAGCAGTGAAGCGCTTTTGTGGACAGGCCTTGGCTACACCTTC. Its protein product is CASSEALLWTGLGYTF.

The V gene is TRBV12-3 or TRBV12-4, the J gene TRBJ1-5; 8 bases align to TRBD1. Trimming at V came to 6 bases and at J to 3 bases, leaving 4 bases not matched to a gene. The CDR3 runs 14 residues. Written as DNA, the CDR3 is TGTGCCAGCAGACAGGGGGGTACCAATCAGCCCCAGCATTTT. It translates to CASRQGGTNQPQHF.

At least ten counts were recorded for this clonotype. The CDR3 nucleotides are TGCAGTGCGAGCGACCAGGTTACGAACACTGAAGCTTTCTTT. It translates to CSASDQVTNTEAFF. The rearrangement joins TRBV20-1 to TRBJ1-1; no definite D call. Germline values: CDR1 DFQATT, CDR2 SNEGSKA (reference sequence). V lost 6 bases to trimming and J lost 1 base, with 15 bases between them. The CDR3 has 14 amino acids.

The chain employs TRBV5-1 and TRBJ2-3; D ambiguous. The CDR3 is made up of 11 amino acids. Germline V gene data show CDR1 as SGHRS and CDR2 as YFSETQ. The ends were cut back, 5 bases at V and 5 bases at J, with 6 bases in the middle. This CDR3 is CASSMEDTQYF. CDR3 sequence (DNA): TGCGCCAGCAGTATGGAAGATACGCAGTATTTT.

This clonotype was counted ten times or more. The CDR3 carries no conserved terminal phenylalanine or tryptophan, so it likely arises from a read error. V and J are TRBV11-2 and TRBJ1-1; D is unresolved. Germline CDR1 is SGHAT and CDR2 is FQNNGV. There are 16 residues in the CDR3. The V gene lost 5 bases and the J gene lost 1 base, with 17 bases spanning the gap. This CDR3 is CASSSGVRRENTEAFS. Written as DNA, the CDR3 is TGTGCCAGCAGCAGCGGTGTCCGCCGGGAGAACACTGAAGCTTTCTCT.

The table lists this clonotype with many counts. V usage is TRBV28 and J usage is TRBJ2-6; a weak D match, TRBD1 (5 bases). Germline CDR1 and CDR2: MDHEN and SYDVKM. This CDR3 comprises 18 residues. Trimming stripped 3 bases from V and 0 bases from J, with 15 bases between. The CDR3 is CASSLWAGPSSGANVLTF. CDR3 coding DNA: TGTGCCAGCAGTTTGTGGGCAGGGCCGTCCTCTGGGGCCAACGTCCTGACTTTC.

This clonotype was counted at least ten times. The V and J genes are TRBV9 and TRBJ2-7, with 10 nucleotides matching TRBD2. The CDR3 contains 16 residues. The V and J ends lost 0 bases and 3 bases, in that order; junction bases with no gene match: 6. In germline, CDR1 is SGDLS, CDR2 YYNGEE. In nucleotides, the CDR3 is TGTGCCAGCAGCGTAGACGGACTAGCGGATGACTACGAGCAGTACTTC. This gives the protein CASSVDGLADDYEQYF.

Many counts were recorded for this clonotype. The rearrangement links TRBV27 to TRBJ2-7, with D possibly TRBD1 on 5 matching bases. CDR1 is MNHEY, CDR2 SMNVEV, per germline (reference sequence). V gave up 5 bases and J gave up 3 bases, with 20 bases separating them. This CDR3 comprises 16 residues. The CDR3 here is CASSIPGFRPIYEQYF. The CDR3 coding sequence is TGTGCCAGCAGTATACCAGGGTTTAGACCGATCTACGAGCAGTACTTC.

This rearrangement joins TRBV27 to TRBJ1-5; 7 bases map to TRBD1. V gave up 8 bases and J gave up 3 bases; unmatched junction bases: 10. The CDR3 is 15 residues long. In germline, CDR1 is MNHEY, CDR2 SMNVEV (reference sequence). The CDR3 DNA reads TGTGCCAGCCTACCGTACAGGGGCGACAATCAGCCCCAGCATTTT. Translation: CASLPYRGDNQPQHF.

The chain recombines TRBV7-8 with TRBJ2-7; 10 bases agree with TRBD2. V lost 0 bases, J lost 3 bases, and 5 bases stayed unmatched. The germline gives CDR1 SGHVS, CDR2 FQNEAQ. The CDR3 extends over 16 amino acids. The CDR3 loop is CASSLAGVAGGYEQYF. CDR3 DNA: TGTGCCAGCAGCTTAGCGGGGGTAGCGGGAGGCTACGAGCAGTACTTC.

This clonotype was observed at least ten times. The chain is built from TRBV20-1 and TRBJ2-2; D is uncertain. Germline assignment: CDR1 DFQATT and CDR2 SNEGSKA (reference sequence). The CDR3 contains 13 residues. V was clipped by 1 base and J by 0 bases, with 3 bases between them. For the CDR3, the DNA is TGCAGTGCTAGAGGTCCGAACACCGGGGAGCTGTTTTTT. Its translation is CSARGPNTGELFF.

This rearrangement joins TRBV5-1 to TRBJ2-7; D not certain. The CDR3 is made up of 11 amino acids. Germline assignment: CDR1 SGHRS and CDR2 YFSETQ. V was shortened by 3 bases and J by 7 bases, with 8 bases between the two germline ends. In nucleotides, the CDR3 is TGCGCCAGCAGCTCTGTGTGGGAGCAGTACTTC. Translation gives CASSSVWEQYF. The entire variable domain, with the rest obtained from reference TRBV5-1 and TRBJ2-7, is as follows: KAGVTQTPRYLIKTRGQQVTLSCSPISGHRSVSWYQQTPGQGLQFLFEYFSETQRNKGNFPGRFSGRQFSNSRSEMNVSTLELGDSALYLCASSSVWEQYFGPGTRLTVT.

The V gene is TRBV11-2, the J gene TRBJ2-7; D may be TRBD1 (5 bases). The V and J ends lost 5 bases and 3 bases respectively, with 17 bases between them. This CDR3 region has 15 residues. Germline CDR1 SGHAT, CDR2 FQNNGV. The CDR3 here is CASSPMTENNYEQYF. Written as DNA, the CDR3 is TGTGCCAGCAGCCCGATGACAGAAAACAACTACGAGCAGTACTTC.

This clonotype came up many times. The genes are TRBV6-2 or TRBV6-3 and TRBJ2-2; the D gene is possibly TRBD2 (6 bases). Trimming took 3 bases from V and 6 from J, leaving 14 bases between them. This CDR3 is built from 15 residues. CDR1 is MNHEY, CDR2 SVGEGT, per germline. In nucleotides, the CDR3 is TGTGCCAGCAGTTATTCCAGCCCGGGGGCCGGGGAGCTGTTTTTT. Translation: CASSYSSPGAGELFF.

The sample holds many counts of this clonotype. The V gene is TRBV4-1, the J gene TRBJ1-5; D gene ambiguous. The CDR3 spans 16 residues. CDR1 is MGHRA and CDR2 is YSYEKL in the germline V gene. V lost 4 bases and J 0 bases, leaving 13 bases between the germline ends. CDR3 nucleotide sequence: TGCGCCAGCAGCCTAGAGACGGATTATAGCAATCAGCCCCAGCATTTT. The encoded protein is CASSLETDYSNQPQHF.

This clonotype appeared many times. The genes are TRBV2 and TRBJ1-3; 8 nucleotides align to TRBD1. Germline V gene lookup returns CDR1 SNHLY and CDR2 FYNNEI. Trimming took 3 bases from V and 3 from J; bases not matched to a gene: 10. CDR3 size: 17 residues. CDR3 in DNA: TGTGCCAGCAGTGAGAACCGGGACAGGTATATTGGAAACACCATATATTTT. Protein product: CASSENRDRYIGNTIYF.

CDR3 residues: CASRYRAKVYEQYF. CDR3 DNA: TGTGCCAGCCGGTACCGGGCCAAGGTCTACGAGCAGTACTTC. The chain employs TRBV6-5 and TRBJ2-7; no definite D call. CDR3 length equals 14 residues. From germline, CDR1 is MNHEY and CDR2 SVGAGI. V was cut by 8 bases and J by 3 bases, with 17 bases left in between.

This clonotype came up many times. CDR3 region: CASTLGQGGTGELFF. CDR3 nucleotides: TGTGCCAGCACCTTAGGACAGGGTGGGACCGGGGAGCTGTTTTTT. This chain connects TRBV6-1 to TRBJ2-2, with TRBD1 matching over 8 bases. CDR3 length: 15 residues. With V trimmed by 7 bases and J by 5 bases, 9 bases remained unmatched. Germline V lookup: CDR1 MNHNS, CDR2 SASEGT.

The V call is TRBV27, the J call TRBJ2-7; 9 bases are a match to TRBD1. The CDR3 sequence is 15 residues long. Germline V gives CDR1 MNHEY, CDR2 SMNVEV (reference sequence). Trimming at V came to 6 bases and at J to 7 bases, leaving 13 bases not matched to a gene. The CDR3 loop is CASRTPGQGVVEQYF. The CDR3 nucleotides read TGTGCCAGCAGAACTCCGGGACAGGGAGTGGTTGAGCAGTACTTC.

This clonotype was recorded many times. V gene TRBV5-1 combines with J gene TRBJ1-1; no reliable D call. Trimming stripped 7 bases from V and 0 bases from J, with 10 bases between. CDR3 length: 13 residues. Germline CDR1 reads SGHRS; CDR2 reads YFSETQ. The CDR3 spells CASSDQVNTEAFF. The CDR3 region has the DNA TGCGCCAGCTCGGACCAGGTGAACACTGAAGCTTTCTTT.

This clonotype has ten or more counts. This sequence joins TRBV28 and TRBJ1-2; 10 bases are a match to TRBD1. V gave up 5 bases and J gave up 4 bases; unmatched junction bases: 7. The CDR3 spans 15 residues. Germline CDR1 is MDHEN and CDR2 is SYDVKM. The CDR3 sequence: CASSLSTGGVYGYTF. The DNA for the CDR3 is TGTGCCAGCAGTCTTTCGACAGGGGGCGTCTATGGCTACACCTTC.

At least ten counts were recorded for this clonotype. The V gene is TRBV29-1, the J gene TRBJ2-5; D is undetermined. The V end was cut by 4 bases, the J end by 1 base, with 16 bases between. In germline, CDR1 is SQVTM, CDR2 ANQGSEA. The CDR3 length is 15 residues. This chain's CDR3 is CSVGYSFVGQETQYF. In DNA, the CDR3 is TGCAGCGTTGGATATAGCTTTGTGGGCCAAGAGACCCAGTACTTC.

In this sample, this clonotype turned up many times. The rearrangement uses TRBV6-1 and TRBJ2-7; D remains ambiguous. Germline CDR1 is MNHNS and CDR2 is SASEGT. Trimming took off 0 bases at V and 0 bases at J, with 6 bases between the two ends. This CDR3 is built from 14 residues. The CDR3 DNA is TGTGCCAGCAGTGAAGCGAGAGGCTCCTACGAGCAGTACTTC. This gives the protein CASSEARGSYEQYF.

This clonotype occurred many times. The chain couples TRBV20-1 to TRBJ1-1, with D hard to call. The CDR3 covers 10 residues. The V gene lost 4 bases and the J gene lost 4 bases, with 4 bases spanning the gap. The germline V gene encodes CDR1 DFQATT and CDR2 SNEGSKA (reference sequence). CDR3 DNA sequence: TGCAGTGCTAAACTCACTGAAGCTTTCTTT. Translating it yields CSAKLTEAFF.

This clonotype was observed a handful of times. DNA of the CDR3: TGTGCCATTCAAGACAGGGCGAATATGGAGACCCAGTACTTC. Protein: CAIQDRANMETQYF. The chain carries TRBV2 and TRBJ2-5; TRBD1 agrees at 7 bases. The V gene's germline CDR1 is SNHLY and CDR2 FYNNEI. Unmatched junction bases numbered 13, after V lost 10 bases and J lost 5 bases. The CDR3 extends over 14 amino acids.

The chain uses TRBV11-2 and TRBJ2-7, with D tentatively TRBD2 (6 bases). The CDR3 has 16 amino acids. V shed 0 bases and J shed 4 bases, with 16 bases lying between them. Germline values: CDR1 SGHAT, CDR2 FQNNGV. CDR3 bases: TGTGCCAGCAGCTTAGAAGGAGGACAACGGGGGTACGAGCAGTACTTC. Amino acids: CASSLEGGQRGYEQYF.

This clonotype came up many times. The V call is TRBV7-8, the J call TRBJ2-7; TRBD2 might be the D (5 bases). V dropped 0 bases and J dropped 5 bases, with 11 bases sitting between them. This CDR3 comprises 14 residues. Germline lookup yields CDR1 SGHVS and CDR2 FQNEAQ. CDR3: CASSLASENNEQYF. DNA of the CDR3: TGTGCCAGCAGCTTAGCTAGCGAGAACAACGAGCAGTACTTC.

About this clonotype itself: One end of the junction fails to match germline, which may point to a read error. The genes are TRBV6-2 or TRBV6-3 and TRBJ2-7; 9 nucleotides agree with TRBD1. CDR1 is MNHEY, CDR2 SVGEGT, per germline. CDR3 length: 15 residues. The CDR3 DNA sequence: TGTGTCAGCATGGGGTACAGGGGGCCGAACTACGAGCAGTACTTC. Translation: CVSMGYRGPNYEQYF.